Reported below is one TCR beta chain. Its antigen remains unidentified. Germline-derived CDR1 and CDR2 are SGHRS and YFSETQ. This CDR3 is 15 amino acids long. The V gene lost 3 bases and the J gene lost 1 base, with 13 bases spanning the gap. The sample belongs to a study of cytomegalovirus exposure and HLA in healthy donors. Turning to the study itself: A later analysis reported the same platform for the 110 or so validation repertoires and the 666 first-cohort repertoires.

The assay was immunoSEQ multiplex PCR, and TCRdb's table has in-frame clones only and misses some. The sample holds about 57,000 clones, about 92% seen once. Among the 110 or so subjects of the validation cohort, separate from the 666-subject first cohort, were the donors. Overall study results and limits: Researchers reported that a few CMV-associated chains were confirmed in vitro as CMV antigen-specific. Cytomegalovirus status was reportedly diagnosed by the classifier with high specificity and sensitivity.

Sequenced material: PBMCs. The clonotype comes from a woman younger than 35 in good health and CMV-seronegative. This chain uses TRBV5-1 with TRBJ1-1; D is undetermined. CDR3 residues: CASSSLTGSNTEAFF. DNA for the CDR3: TGCGCCAGCAGCTCTTTAACCGGGTCGAACACTGAAGCTTTCTTT.